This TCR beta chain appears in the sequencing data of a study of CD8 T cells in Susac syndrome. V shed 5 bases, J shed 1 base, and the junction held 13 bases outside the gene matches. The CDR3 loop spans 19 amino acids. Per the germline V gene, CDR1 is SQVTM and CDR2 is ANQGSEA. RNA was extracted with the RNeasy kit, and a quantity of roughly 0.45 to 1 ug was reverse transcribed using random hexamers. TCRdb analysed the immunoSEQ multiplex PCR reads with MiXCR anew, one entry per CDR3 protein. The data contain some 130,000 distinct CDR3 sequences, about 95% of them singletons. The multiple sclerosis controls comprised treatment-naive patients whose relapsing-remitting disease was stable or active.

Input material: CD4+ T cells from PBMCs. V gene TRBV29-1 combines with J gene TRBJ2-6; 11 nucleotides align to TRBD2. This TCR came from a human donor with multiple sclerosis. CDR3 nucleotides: TGCAGCGTTCACGAGTGGCTAGCGGGAGGAGGTTCTGGGGCCAACGTCCTGACTTTC. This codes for CSVHEWLAGGGSGANVLTF.